This entry lists 5 T cell receptor beta chains sequenced from one sample in a study of OX40 agonist ivuxolimab in advanced cancers. Assay used: immunoSEQ multiplex PCR; TCRdb lists only in-frame clones, some missing. This sample has roughly 30,000 clones, with approximately 91% found just once. The source was CD4+ or CD8+ T cells sorted from blood, collected in a trial of the OX40 agonist ivuxolimab. The receptors were sampled from an adult with an advanced solid tumor such as melanoma, head and neck, liver or kidney cancer.

CDR3 bases: TGTGCCAGCAGTTTCTTCGGACAGGAGTATTCCTACGAGCAGTACTTC. It yields the protein CASSFFGQEYSYEQYF. V and J are TRBV27 and TRBJ2-7, with 7 bases lining up with TRBD1. This CDR3 has 16 amino acids. Germline V CDR1 and CDR2: MNHEY, SMNVEV (reference sequence). V gave up 3 bases and J gave up 1 base; unmatched junction bases: 9.

The chain uses TRBV25-1 and TRBJ1-1, with D perhaps matching TRBD1 (5 bases). The CDR3 is made up of 17 amino acids. CDR1 is MGHDK and CDR2 is SYGVNS in the germline V gene. The germline V and J ends were trimmed by 3 bases and 1 base, with 18 bases remaining between them. This CDR3 is CASSEIGTEDSNTEAFF. CDR3 bases: TGTGCCAGCAGTGAGATTGGGACGGAAGACTCGAACACTGAAGCTTTCTTT.

The gene calls are TRBV7-6 and TRBJ2-3, with 7 bases identical to TRBD2. The germline V gene has CDR1 SGHVS and CDR2 FNYEAQ. The CDR3 spans 15 residues. V gave up 1 base and J gave up 0 bases; unmatched junction bases: 1. CDR3 sequence reads: CASSLGRGSTDTQYF. The DNA of the CDR3 is TGTGCCAGCAGCTTAGGGCGGGGGAGCACAGATACGCAGTATTTT. Full variable domain (missing parts from reference TRBV7-6 and TRBJ2-3): GAGVSQSPRYKVTKRGQDVALRCDPISGHVSLYWYRQALGQGPEFLTYFNYEAQQDKSGLPNDRFSAERPEGSISTLTIQRTEQRDSAMYRCASSLGRGSTDTQYFGPGTRLTVL.

The V gene is TRBV19, the J gene TRBJ2-7; 9 bases match TRBD1. The trim removed 6 bases at V and 2 bases at J, leaving 5 bases unmatched. Germline CDR1 reads LNHDA; CDR2 reads SQIVND (reference sequence). The CDR3 is made up of 14 amino acids. This CDR3 reads CASSAGTGPYEQYF. The DNA for the CDR3 is TGTGCCAGTAGCGCCGGGACAGGGCCCTACGAGCAGTACTTC.

The chain carries TRBV4-2 and TRBJ2-2, with D perhaps matching TRBD2 (6 bases). CDR1 and CDR2 from the germline V gene are LGHNA and YNFKEQ. CDR3 length: 18 residues. The V end was cut by 3 bases, the J end by 1 base, with 18 bases between. CDR3 nucleotides: TGTGCCAGCAGCCACCTGCCGACGGGAGAATTGAACACCGGGGAGCTGTTTTTT. Its translation: CASSHLPTGELNTGELFF.